This TCR beta chain was found in a study of blood T cells in healthy people across ages. The ends lost 4 bases at V and 1 base at J; junction bases unmatched: 1. This CDR3 spans 13 amino acids. CDR1 MNHEY and CDR2 SMNVEV come from the germline V gene (reference sequence). The authors ran a second PCR of roughly 6 to 12 cycles using a sample-barcoded 5' primer and a J-beta primer mix. Each CDR3 protein gets one entry after TCRdb re-called the 5' RACE reads with MiXCR. The table records fewer than 700,000 distinct CDR3 sequences, about 43% of them present only once. The donors, aged roughly 6 to 100, were healthy Caucasians from Russia.

The sequenced material came from blood. J is TRBJ2-7 and V is TRBV27, with 7 bases fitting TRBD2. This TCR came from an elderly man in good health. CDR3 DNA sequence: TGTGCCAGCAGTTGGCGGGAGTCCTACGAGCAGTACTTC. Residues: CASSWRESYEQYF.